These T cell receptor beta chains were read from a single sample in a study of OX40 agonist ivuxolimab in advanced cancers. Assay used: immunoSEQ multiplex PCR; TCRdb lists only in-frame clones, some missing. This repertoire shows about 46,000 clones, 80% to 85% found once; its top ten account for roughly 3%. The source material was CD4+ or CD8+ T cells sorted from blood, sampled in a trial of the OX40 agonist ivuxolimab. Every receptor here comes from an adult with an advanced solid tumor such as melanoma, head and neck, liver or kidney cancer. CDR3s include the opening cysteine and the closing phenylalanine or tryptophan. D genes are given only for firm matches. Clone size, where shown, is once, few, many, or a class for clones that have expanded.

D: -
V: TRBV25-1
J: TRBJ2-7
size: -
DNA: TGTGCCAGCAGTGAAGGGTGGGGACGGATCTACGAGCAGTACTTC
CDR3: CASSEGWGRIYEQYF

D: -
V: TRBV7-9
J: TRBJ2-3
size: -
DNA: TGTGCCAGCAGCTTAGTCGGGGCGGTTCACACAGATACGCAGTATTTT
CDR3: CASSLVGAVHTDTQYF

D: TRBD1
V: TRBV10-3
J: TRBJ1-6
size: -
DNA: TGTGCCATCAGTGAGTCGTACAGGGGGGGGGATAATTCACCCCTCCACTTT
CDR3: CAISESYRGGDNSPLHF

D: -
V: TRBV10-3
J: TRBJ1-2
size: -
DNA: TGTGCCATCAGCGCCATGACAGGTTATGGCTACACCTTC
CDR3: CAISAMTGYGYTF

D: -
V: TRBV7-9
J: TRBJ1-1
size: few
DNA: TGTGCCAGCAGCTTAGAGACGGGGGTCACCACTGAAGCTTTCTTT
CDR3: CASSLETGVTTEAFF

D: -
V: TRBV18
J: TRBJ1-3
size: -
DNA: TGTGCCAGCTCACCACAAACAGGGTTATCTTCGGGAAACACCATATATTTT
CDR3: CASSPQTGLSSGNTIYF

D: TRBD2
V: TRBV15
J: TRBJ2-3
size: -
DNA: TGTGCCACCAGCAGAGATACTAGCGGGGGGGCCACAGATACGCAGTATTTT
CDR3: CATSRDTSGGATDTQYF

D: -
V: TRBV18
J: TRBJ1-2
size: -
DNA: TGTGCCAGCTCACCAGCGGGTTCTAACTATGGCTACACCTTC
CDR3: CASSPAGSNYGYTF

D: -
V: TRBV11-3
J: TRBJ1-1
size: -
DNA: TGTGCCAGCAGCTTGACTACGTCCACTGAAGCTTTCTTT
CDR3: CASSLTTSTEAFF

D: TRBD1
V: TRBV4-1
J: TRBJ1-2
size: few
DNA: TGCGCCAGCAGCCTTTGGTTGGGACAGGGAAACTATGGCTACACCTTC
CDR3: CASSLWLGQGNYGYTF

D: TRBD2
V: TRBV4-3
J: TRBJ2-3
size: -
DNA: TGCGCCAGCAGCCAGACGGGGGCTAGCGGGAACCCTAGCACAGATACGCAGTATTTT
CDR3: CASSQTGASGNPSTDTQYF

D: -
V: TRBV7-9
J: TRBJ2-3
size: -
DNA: TGTGCCAGCAGCCAGACTAGGAGCCCAGATACGCAGTATTTT
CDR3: CASSQTRSPDTQYF

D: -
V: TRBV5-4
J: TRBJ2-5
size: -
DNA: TGTGCCAGCAGCTTGAGATCGGGGATCCAAGAGACCCAGTACTTC
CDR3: CASSLRSGIQETQYF

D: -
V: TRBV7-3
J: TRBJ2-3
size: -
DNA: TGTGCCAGCAGCTTAGACTTTCCAGATACGCAGTATTTT
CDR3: CASSLDFPDTQYF

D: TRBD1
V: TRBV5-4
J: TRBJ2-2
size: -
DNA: TGTGCCAGCAGCTCCAGACAGGGGCTCACCGGGGAGCTGTTTTTT
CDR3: CASSSRQGLTGELFF

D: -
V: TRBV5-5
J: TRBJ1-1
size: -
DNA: TGTGCCAGCAGCTCAGAGCGGCTGAACACTGAAGCTTTCTTT
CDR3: CASSSERLNTEAFF

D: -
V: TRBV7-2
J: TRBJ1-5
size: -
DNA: TGTGCCAGCAGTTCGAACAATCAGCCCCAGCATTTT
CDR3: CASSSNNQPQHF

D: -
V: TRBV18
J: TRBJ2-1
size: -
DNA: TGTGCCAGCTCACCCGGGCAGGGGGGTGAGCAGTTCTTC
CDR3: CASSPGQGGEQFF

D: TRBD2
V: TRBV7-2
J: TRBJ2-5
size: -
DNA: TGTGCCAGCAGCAAACTAGCGGGGCCCCAAGAGACCCAGTACTTC
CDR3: CASSKLAGPQETQYF

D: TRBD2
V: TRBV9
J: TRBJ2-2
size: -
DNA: TGTGCCAGCAGCATTAGCGGGGGGGCCCTCGGCACCGGGGAGCTGTTTTTT
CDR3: CASSISGGALGTGELFF

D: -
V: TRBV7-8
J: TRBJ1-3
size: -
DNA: TGTGCCAGCAGCTTAGCTAACATCAGGGGTGGAAACACCATATATTTT
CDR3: CASSLANIRGGNTIYF

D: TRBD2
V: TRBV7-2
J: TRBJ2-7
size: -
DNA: TGTGCCAGCAGCTTAGGTCTAGCGGGGCGTACCTCCTACGAGCAGTACTTC
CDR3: CASSLGLAGRTSYEQYF

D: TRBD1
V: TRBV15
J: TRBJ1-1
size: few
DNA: TGTGCCACCAGACGACAGGGGAACACTGAAGCTTTCTTT
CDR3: CATRRQGNTEAFF

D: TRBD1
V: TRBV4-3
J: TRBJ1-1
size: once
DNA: TGCGCCAGCAGCCAAGATCCGCGGACAGGGATGAACACTGAAGCTTTCTTT
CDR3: CASSQDPRTGMNTEAFF

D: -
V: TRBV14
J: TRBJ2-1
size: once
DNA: TGTGCCAGCAGCCAAAAGGTGGGCGATGAGCAGTTCTTC
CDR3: CASSQKVGDEQFF